This TCR beta chain was sequenced during a study of blood T cell repertoires in COVID-19. Cohorts were determined from participant-reported clinical history. Those designated as exposed participants met a COVID-19 case within 2 weeks before study entry. V shed 5 bases and J shed 0 bases, with 11 bases lying between them. The CDR3 loop spans 13 amino acids. The germline V gene encodes CDR1 GTSNPN and CDR2 SVGIG (reference sequence). TCRdb's table, derived via immunoSEQ multiplex PCR, lists solely in-frame clones and lacks some. The table lists 300,000 to 400,000 clones, 85% of them singletons. The V call is TRBV30, the J call TRBJ2-7; a weak D match, TRBD1 (6 bases). The material sequenced was PBMCs or T cells enriched from blood (not recorded which). This receptor was identified in a woman aged 30 to 39 who had been exposed to COVID-19. CDR3 sequence (DNA): TGTGCCTGGGACCGGGACATCTCCTACGAGCAGTACTTC. This translates into CAWDRDISYEQYF. Variable domain in full (rest from reference TRBV30 and TRBJ2-7): SQTIHQWPATLVQPVGSPLSLECTVEGTSNPNLYWYRQAAGRGLQLLFYSVGIGQISSEVPQNLSASRPQDRQFILSSKKLLLSDSGFYLCAWDRDISYEQYFGPGTRLTVT.